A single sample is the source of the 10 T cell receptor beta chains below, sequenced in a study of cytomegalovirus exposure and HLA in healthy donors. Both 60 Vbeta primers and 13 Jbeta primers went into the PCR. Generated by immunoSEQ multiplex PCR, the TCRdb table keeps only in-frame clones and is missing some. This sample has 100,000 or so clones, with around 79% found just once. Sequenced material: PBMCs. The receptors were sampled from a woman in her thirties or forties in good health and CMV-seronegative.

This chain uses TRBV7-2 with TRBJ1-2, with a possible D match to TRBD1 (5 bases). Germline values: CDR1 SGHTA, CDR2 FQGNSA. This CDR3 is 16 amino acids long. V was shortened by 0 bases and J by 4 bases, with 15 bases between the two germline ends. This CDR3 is CASSLALFPGGYGYTF. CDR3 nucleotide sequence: TGTGCCAGCAGCTTAGCGTTATTTCCCGGGGGCTATGGCTACACCTTC.

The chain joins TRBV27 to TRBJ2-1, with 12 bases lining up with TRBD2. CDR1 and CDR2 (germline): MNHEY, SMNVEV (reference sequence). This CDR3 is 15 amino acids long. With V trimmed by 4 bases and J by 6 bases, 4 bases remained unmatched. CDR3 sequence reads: CASSSRLAGVNEQFF. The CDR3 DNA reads TGTGCCAGCAGTTCCCGACTAGCGGGAGTCAATGAGCAGTTCTTC.

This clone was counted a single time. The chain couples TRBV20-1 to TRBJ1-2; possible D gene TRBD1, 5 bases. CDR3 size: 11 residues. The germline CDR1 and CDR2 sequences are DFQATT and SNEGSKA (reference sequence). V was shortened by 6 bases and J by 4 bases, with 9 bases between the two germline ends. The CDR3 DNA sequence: TGCAGTGCACAAGACAGCTATGGCTACACCTTC. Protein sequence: CSAQDSYGYTF.

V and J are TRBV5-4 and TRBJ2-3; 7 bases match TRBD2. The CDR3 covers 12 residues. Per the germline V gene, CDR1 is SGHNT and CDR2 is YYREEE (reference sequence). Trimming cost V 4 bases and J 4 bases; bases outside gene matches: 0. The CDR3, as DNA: TGTGCCAGCAGCCGGGGGGCAGATACGCAGTATTTT. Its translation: CASSRGADTQYF.

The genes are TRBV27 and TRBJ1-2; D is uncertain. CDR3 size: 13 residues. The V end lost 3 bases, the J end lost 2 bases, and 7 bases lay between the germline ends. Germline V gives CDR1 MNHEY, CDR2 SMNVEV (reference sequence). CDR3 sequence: CASSLGGNYGYTF. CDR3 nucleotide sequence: TGTGCCAGCAGTTTGGGAGGGAACTATGGCTACACCTTC.

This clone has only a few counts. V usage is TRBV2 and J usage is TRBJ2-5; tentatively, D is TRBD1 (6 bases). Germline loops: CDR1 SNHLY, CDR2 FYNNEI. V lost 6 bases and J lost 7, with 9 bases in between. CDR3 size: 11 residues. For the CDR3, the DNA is TGTGCCAGCAGGAAGGGGGTGACCCAGTACTTC. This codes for CASRKGVTQYF. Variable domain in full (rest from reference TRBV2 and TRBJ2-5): EPEVTQTPSHQVTQMGQEVILRCVPISNHLYFYWYRQILGQKVEFLVSFYNNEISEKSEIFDDQFSVERPDGSNFTLKIRSTKLEDSAMYFCASRKGVTQYFGPGTRLLVL.

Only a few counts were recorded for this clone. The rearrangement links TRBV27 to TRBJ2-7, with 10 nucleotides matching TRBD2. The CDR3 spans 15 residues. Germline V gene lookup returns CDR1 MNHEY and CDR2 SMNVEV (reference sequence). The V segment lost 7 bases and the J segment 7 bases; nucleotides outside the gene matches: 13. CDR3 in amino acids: CASTQLAGSLREQYF. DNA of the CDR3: TGTGCCAGCACCCAACTAGCGGGAAGCCTACGAGAGCAGTACTTC.

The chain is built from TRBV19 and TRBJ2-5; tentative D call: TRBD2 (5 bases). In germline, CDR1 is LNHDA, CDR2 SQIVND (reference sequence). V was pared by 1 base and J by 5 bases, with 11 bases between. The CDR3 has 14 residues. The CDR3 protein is CASSIGRSGETQYF. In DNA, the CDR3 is TGTGCCAGTAGTATAGGGCGGTCGGGGGAGACCCAGTACTTC. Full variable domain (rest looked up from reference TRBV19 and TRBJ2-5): DGGITQSPKYLFRKEGQNVTLSCEQNLNHDAMYWYRQDPGQGLRLIYYSQIVNDFQKGDIAEGYSVSREKKESFPLTVTSAQKNPTAFYLCASSIGRSGETQYFGPGTRLLVL.

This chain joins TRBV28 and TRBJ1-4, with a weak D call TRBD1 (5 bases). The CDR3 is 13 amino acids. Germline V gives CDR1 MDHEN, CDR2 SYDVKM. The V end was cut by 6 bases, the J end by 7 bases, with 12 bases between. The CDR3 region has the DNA TGTGCCAGCAGGACCCATAGGGGTGAAAAACTGTTTTTT. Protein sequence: CASRTHRGEKLFF.

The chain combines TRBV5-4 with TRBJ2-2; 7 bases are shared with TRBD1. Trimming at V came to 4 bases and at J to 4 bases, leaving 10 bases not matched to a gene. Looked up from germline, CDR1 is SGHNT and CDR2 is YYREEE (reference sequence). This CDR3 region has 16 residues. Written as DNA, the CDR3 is TGTGCCAGCAGCCTTGACAGACAGGGCCTCACCGGGGAGCTGTTTTTT. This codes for CASSLDRQGLTGELFF.